This TCR beta chain was recorded in a study of blood T cells in healthy people across ages (dated by TCRdb to 2015 to 2017). Broadly, across the study: In model experiments, template switching captured about one uniquely barcoded TCR beta cDNA molecule for every two T cells. The study measured age-related changes in TCR beta repertoire diversity using deep sequencing normalized with unique cDNA molecular identifiers. For two donors (one aged 18 to 30 and one aged 80 or older), the study analyzed two additional independent replicas of 1 million unique cDNA reads from the same blood draw. Donors were grouped into four age groups: young (average 16 years), middle-aged (less than 40), aged (approximately 58) and long-lived (82).

At the junction V is shortened by 6 bases and J by 9 bases, with 15 bases in between. The CDR3 runs 14 amino acids, cysteine and phenylalanine included. Only CDR3 DNA is held: 42 bases, read in frame from base 1. The germline V gene encodes CDR1 SNHLY and CDR2 FYNNEI. This clonotype has a single count. Its cognate antigen has yet to be identified. Qualities for individual bases were not recorded, and no much larger clone is one base off. A single read constitutes weak evidence. Study-wide findings and limitations: Conclusive comparison of naive and antigen-experienced compartments was prevented by the profiling of bulk unsorted PBMCs. Observed TCR beta diversity per million T cells fell roughly linearly with age, and a significant reduction was already apparent by age around 44. Compared with the aged group, the long-lived group had more naive CD4+ T cells, fewer expanded clones and increased TCR diversity, a pattern suggesting age selection. Estimates of total diversity based on one million sequenced T cells were regarded as lower bounds and as underestimates. Donor CMV infection status was unknown, potentially confounding age-related changes in expanded clonotypes. A strong correlation was found between observed TCR beta diversity and the percentage of naive T cells measured by flow cytometry.

Systemically healthy Caucasian individuals from Russia, some 40 in total and aged roughly 6 to 100 years, were included as donors. Approximately 9 milliliters of peripheral blood were collected from each donor into EDTA-treated Vacutainer tubes. Ficoll-Paque density-gradient centrifugation was used to isolate PBMCs, with at least 6 million per sample. Trizol reagent was used to extract total RNA from the PBMCs, yielding at least 6 micrograms per sample. For every donor, flow cytometry on a PBMC aliquot measured the percentage of naive CD45RAhigh/CD27high T cells. Libraries were constructed by 5' RACE. Instrument on record: Illumina HiSeq 2500. A second PCR of roughly 7 to 11 cycles was performed with a sample-barcoded 5' primer and a J-beta primer mix. Each TCR beta cDNA molecule received a unique molecular identifier from a template-switch 5' adaptor carrying 12 random nucleotides. Each sample yielded at least 2.5 million CDR3-containing paired-end reads. First-strand cDNA was synthesized from all RNA with the Mint cDNA synthesis kit, primed by a TRBC-specific oligonucleotide. All cDNA was treated with uracil-DNA glycosylase and then went through a first 18-cycle PCR with the universal primers M1SS and BC2_uni_R. On the study's bioinformatics: For normalization, 1 million high-quality reads, each with a distinct molecular identifier, were randomly selected from each sample. Instead of being binned into consensus sequences, reads with shared molecular identifiers were discarded. CDR3 identification, clonotype clustering and error correction used MiTCR with a Q25 quality threshold and the strictest error-elimination algorithm. A nonparametric unseen species model with Euler transformation was used to estimate a lower bound on total TCR beta diversity. The public reads were run again by TCRdb, first through fastp at Q25 and then through MiXCR, and only productive beta chains were kept. Every entry covers one CDR3 protein and lists the most common genes and DNA from its rows. TCRdb, rather than the study authors, made the V and J calls. This sample is represented by 800,000 to 950,000 distinct CDR3 sequences; almost 30% of them were singletons. The top ten clones comprise roughly a tenth of the sample.

These data are also associated with another study on T cells of mothers and their children. The second study's paper adds: Nine systemically healthy Caucasian individuals served as donors, namely three mothers together with their six children. cDNA synthesis used all of the extracted RNA, with around 1.6 ug of RNA in each 15 ul reaction. In the second PCR, the M1S primer introduced both the sample barcodes and 2-4 random nucleotides. Over 8 million TCR beta CDR3 reads were obtained for each mother, and millions of reads were obtained for each child. Thymic selection shapes the output of TCR recombination in a similar way in related and unrelated pairs, and inherited differences have a minor effect. Normalized repertoire overlap was always found to be slightly, but never significantly, higher in related mother-child pairs than in unrelated mother-child pairs. No persistent microchimeric T cell clones were detected, at a sensitivity of 80 to 100 clones per million clonotypes. In the study, deep NGS was used to compare the TCR beta repertoires of mothers and children, and features distinguishing related mother-child pairs from unrelated individuals were sought. The mean age was 40 +/- 4 years for the mothers and approximately 11 +/- 4 years for the children. After adapter ligation with NEBNext reagents, the libraries were sequenced on Illumina HiSeq 2000 with 100+100 nt paired-end reads. Mother and child libraries were prepared a month apart and sequenced in separate runs to prevent cross-contamination. Each donor had between roughly 500,000 and 2,200,000 distinct TCR beta clonotypes identified. Naive TCR beta clonotypes were estimated from low-frequency clonotypes matched to each donor's FACS-determined naive share, without sorting.

The clonotype comes from a woman in her forties in good health. The rearranged segments are TRBV2 and TRBJ1-6; a confident D gene designation cannot be given. Sequencing was done on a sample of blood. The nucleotide sequence reads as follows: TGTGCCAGCAGCTCCGGGCCCGGAGGTTCACCCCTCCACTTT. This gives the protein CASSSGPGGSPLHF.